This T cell receptor (beta chain) was captured by sequencing in a study of CD8 T cells in Susac syndrome. Random hexamers were used to reverse transcribe the RNA input (about 0.5 to 1 ug). It was immunoSEQ multiplex PCR that amplified TCR beta CDR3 across 54 Vbeta and 13 Jbeta. TCRdb re-analysed the immunoSEQ multiplex PCR reads in MiXCR, keeping a single row per CDR3 protein. The table lists about 200,000 distinct CDR3 sequences, under 95% of them singletons. Healthy donors served as age- and sex-matched controls. FACS enriched CD8+ TEMRA cells, while bulk CD8+ and CD4+ were negatively isolated. Sample: CD4+ T cells from PBMCs. This TCR was recovered from a human donor in good health.

The chain's CDR3 is CASSQESRGSEAFF. In DNA, the CDR3 is TGCGCCAGCAGCCAAGAGAGCAGGGGGTCTGAAGCTTTCTTT. The chain carries TRBV4-3 and TRBJ1-1, with TRBD1 matching 7 bases. Germline lookup yields CDR1 LGHNA and CDR2 YSLEER. This CDR3 has 14 residues. The V gene end was trimmed by 0 bases and the J gene end by 6 bases; junction bases not matched to a gene: 4.